The next 8 T cell receptor beta chains were all read from a single sample in a study of blood T cell repertoires in COVID-19. Assay used: immunoSEQ multiplex PCR; TCRdb lists only in-frame clones, some missing. Altogether 120,000 to 150,000 clones are present, about 84% being singletons, with the ten largest covering 13%. Specimen: peripheral blood. Source of these receptors: a man aged 60 to 75 with active or convalescent COVID-19.

In regard to this clone: In the same sample, other DNA sequences code for this CDR3. As DNA, the CDR3 is TGTGCCTGGAGCGGGGACAGGGACACTGAAGCTTTCTTT. It specifies CAWSGDRDTEAFF. The chain employs TRBV30 and TRBJ1-1, with 9 bases that match TRBD1. With V trimmed by 3 bases and J by 3 bases, 2 bases remained unmatched. CDR3 length: 13 amino acids. Germline lookup yields CDR1 GTSNPN and CDR2 SVGIG (reference sequence).

This clone was observed a single time. The junction does not match germline at one end; this may be a read error. The chain carries TRBV7-9 and TRBJ2-3; 9 nucleotides agree with TRBD2. Looked up from germline, CDR1 is SEHNR and CDR2 is FQNEAQ (reference sequence). The CDR3 has 12 residues. CDR3 amino acids: CASSFSSGNKNF. In nucleotides, the CDR3 is TGTGCCAGCAGCTTTTCTAGCGGGAACAAAAATTTT.

The chain joins TRBV27 to TRBJ1-1, with TRBD1 as a possible D gene (6 bases). The V gene lost 6 bases and the J gene lost 5 bases, with 19 bases spanning the gap. The CDR3 has 15 amino acids. The germline CDR1 and CDR2 sequences are MNHEY and SMNVEV (reference sequence). The CDR3 DNA reads as TGTGCCAGCAGCAAAACGGGGGGGCCCGGAACTGAAGCTTTCTTT. Protein: CASSKTGGPGTEAFF.

The chain employs TRBV10-3 and TRBJ1-6, with a weak D call TRBD1 (6 bases). Germline CDR1 is ENHRY and CDR2 is SYGVKD. CDR3 size: 15 residues. The V end lost 2 bases, the J end lost 6 bases, and 11 bases lay between the germline ends. This CDR3 reads CAISETGRGNSPLHF. In DNA form, the CDR3 reads TGTGCCATCAGTGAGACGGGCAGGGGTAATTCACCCCTCCACTTT.

The CDR3 is CASSSAWGVGNEQYF. The CDR3 DNA follows: TGTGCCAGCAGCTCAGCTTGGGGGGTGGGGAACGAGCAGTACTTC. The chain carries TRBV7-6 and TRBJ2-7; TRBD2 is a possible D gene (6 bases). Looked up from germline, CDR1 is SGHVS and CDR2 is FNYEAQ. This CDR3 comprises 15 residues. Trimming stripped 4 bases from V and 5 bases from J, with 18 bases between.

This chain's CDR3 is CASSTGLASTDTQYF. The CDR3 DNA reads TGTGCCAGCAGCACCGGACTTGCTAGCACAGATACGCAGTATTTT. This chain links TRBV11-2 with TRBJ2-3, with D possibly matching TRBD2 (5 bases). The CDR3 totals 15 residues. Germline CDR1 reads SGHAT; CDR2 reads FQNNGV. V dropped 5 bases and J dropped 0 bases, with 12 bases sitting between them.

Note on this clone: The DNA is omitted, as the CDR3 cannot be located on it reliably, and the CDR3 follows TCRdb's listing. This sequence joins TRBV30 and TRBJ1-2. 12 amino acids form the CDR3, both terminal residues included. The germline V gene has CDR1 GTSNPN and CDR2 SVGIG (reference sequence). This chain's CDR3 is CAWGQVGGGNTF.

The V call is TRBV5-6, the J call TRBJ1-3; D is undetermined. The CDR3 runs 15 residues. The V gene lost 0 bases and the J gene lost 0 bases, with 7 bases spanning the gap. Germline-derived CDR1 and CDR2 are SGHDT and YYEEEE. The CDR3 loop reads CASSLVAHSGNTIYF. CDR3 in DNA: TGTGCCAGCAGCTTGGTGGCCCACTCTGGAAACACCATATATTTT.